This TCR beta chain is from a study of CD8+ T cells in alopecia areata. General study results and limits: More clonal than normal scalp was lesional scalp, particularly alopecia totalis/universalis.

Following RNA extraction, reverse transcription yielded cDNA that acted as the sequencing template. Clones were sequenced by immunoSEQ multiplex PCR, and TCRdb holds only the in-frame ones, with some missing. The table has about 110,000 clones, 58% seen once; the top ten hold more than 20%. Alopecia areata patients gave lesional scalp punch biopsies and peripheral blood samples. The germline CDR1 and CDR2 sequences are SNHLY and FYNNEI. The CDR3 spans 14 residues. With V trimmed by 6 bases and J by 2 bases, 6 bases remained unmatched. This clone showed up just once. The antigen remains undetermined. This receptor was obtained from a human donor with alopecia areata. Sequenced sample: NKG2D-low CD8+ T cells sorted from blood. This chain connects TRBV2 to TRBJ1-1; 7 bases fit TRBD1. CDR3 DNA: TGTGCCAGCAGCCTCCGGGACAGAAACACTGAAGCTTTCTTT. As protein: CASSLRDRNTEAFF.